This TCR beta chain derives from a study of PD-L1 blockade in urothelial cancer. Study as a whole: When blood samples were assessed, the median T cell count was approximately 140,000.

Every PCR got spiked synthetic TCR analog templates. Sequencing used immunoSEQ multiplex PCR; TCRdb keeps in-frame clones, though not all of them. The sample has 100,000 to 150,000 clones; about 83% are singletons. Stated time point: peripheral blood 6 weeks after treatment start. V lost 3 bases and J 9 bases, leaving 9 bases between the germline ends. CDR3 length equals 13 residues. Germline CDR1 and CDR2: MDHEN and SYDVKM. This sequence was found in a man between 45 and 60 years old with urothelial cancer. The rearrangement links TRBV28 to TRBJ1-6, with D tentatively TRBD1 (5 bases). Sequencing used PBMCs, obtained around atezolizumab (anti-PD-L1) treatment. CDR3 protein: CASSFGGGSPLHF. Written as DNA, the CDR3 is TGTGCCAGCAGTTTCGGGGGAGGTTCACCCCTCCACTTT.